A single sample is the source of the 20 T cell receptor beta chains below, sequenced in a study of T cells in Graves' hyperthyroidism and ophthalmopathy. RNA transcripts were the template for amplifying TCR beta CDR3 regions. Using the HTBI primer set, a first-round RT-PCR was run on the TCR CDR3. TCRdb itself ran the multiplex PCR reads through MiXCR, one entry per CDR3 protein. The table lists more than 550,000 distinct CDR3 sequences, approximately 18% of them singletons. The material sequenced was blood. The source is a woman between 45 and 60 years old with Graves' hyperthyroidism that later progressed to Graves' ophthalmopathy.

The chain couples TRBV29-1 to TRBJ2-7; 7 bases map to TRBD1. The CDR3 has 15 amino acids. V shed 6 bases, J shed 0 bases, and the junction held 11 bases outside the gene matches. Germline CDR1 reads SQVTM; CDR2 reads ANQGSEA. The CDR3 nucleotides read TGCAGCGTGGCAGGATCGACAGGGACCTCCTACGAGCAGTACTTC. Amino acids: CSVAGSTGTSYEQYF.

This clonotype was recorded at least ten times. The genes are TRBV2 and TRBJ1-1; maybe TRBD1 (5 bases). The CDR3 length is 15 residues. V gave up 2 bases and J gave up 7 bases, with 17 bases separating them. From germline, CDR1 is SNHLY and CDR2 FYNNEI. The chain's CDR3 is CASSENGGLHGEAFF. For the CDR3, the DNA is TGTGCCAGCAGTGAAAATGGGGGGTTGCACGGTGAAGCTTTCTTT. The complete variable domain, with remaining parts taken from reference TRBV2 and TRBJ1-1, reads EPEVTQTPSHQVTQMGQEVILRCVPISNHLYFYWYRQILGQKVEFLVSFYNNEISEKSEIFDDQFSVERPDGSNFTLKIRSTKLEDSAMYFCASSENGGLHGEAFFGQGTRLTVV.

This chain joins TRBV24-1 and TRBJ2-1, with D hard to call. The CDR3 length is 13 residues. Per germline, CDR1 KGHDR and CDR2 SFDVKD. Trimming pared 7 bases from V and 6 bases from J, leaving 12 bases between. The CDR3 loop is CATSSAELNEQFF. The CDR3 nucleotides are TGTGCCACCAGCTCGGCAGAGCTCAATGAGCAGTTCTTC.

The chain joins TRBV6-5 to TRBJ2-7; D gene uncertain. There are 14 residues in the CDR3. CDR1 is MNHEY and CDR2 is SVGAGI in the germline V gene. Trimming cost V 1 base and J 3 bases, with 10 bases left between them. DNA for the CDR3: TGTGCCAGCAGTTACTTGGGCGGTTTCTACGAGCAGTACTTC. Encoded protein: CASSYLGGFYEQYF.

Many counts were recorded for this clonotype. The rearrangement joins TRBV3-1 to TRBJ1-1; D possibly corresponds to TRBD1 (5 bases). The CDR3 contains 16 residues. Germline assignment: CDR1 LGHDT and CDR2 YNNKEL (reference sequence). The V and J ends lost 1 base and 3 bases respectively, with 15 bases between them. The CDR3 region is CASSQGGRVGDTEAFF. Here the CDR3 DNA reads TGTGCCAGCAGCCAAGGCGGCCGGGTAGGGGACACTGAAGCTTTCTTT.

There are many counts of this clonotype. The chain links TRBV11-2 to TRBJ1-2; no clear D. Trimming pared 1 base from V and 0 bases from J, leaving 9 bases between. The CDR3 is 15 amino acids. Germline V gives CDR1 SGHAT, CDR2 FQNNGV. In DNA form, the CDR3 reads TGTGCCAGCAGCTTAGGTGTCAGAACTAACTATGGCTACACCTTC. Translation gives CASSLGVRTNYGYTF.

This clonotype appeared many times. This chain uses TRBV3-1 with TRBJ2-1; 10 bases line up with TRBD1. The CDR3 contains 16 residues. Germline lookup yields CDR1 LGHDT and CDR2 YNNKEL (reference sequence). V shed 0 bases, J shed 7 bases, and the junction held 6 bases outside the gene matches. CDR3 loop: CASSQDLGTGVNEQFF. In DNA, the CDR3 is TGTGCCAGCAGCCAAGATCTTGGGACAGGGGTTAATGAGCAGTTCTTC.

The chain links TRBV5-1 to TRBJ2-7, with 8 positions matching TRBD1. Germline V gives CDR1 SGHRS, CDR2 YFSETQ. This CDR3 spans 14 amino acids. The V and J ends lost 4 bases and 4 bases, in that order; junction bases with no gene match: 7. This CDR3 is CASSPRTGIYEQYF. In DNA, the CDR3 is TGCGCCAGCAGCCCCAGGACAGGGATATACGAGCAGTACTTC.

This chain links TRBV18 with TRBJ1-5, with D perhaps TRBD1 (6 bases). This CDR3 region has 13 residues. Germline assignment: CDR1 KGHSH and CDR2 LQKENI. Trimming removed 4 bases at V and 3 bases at J, with 7 bases between. CDR3 sequence: CASSRDNNQPQHF. As DNA, the CDR3 is TGTGCCAGCTCACGGGACAACAATCAGCCCCAGCATTTT.

The chain has TRBV20-1 and TRBJ2-2; TRBD2 aligns across 9 bases. The germline gives CDR1 DFQATT, CDR2 SNEGSKA (reference sequence). V lost 3 bases and J lost 5; bases outside the gene matches: 10. This CDR3 is built from 16 residues. CDR3 in amino acids: CSASEGGGARTGELFF. The CDR3 coding sequence is TGCAGTGCTAGTGAAGGCGGGGGGGCTAGAACCGGGGAGCTGTTTTTT.

About this clonotype itself: One base away lies a much larger clone, so this may be a sequencing read error. The CDR3 end shows no conserved phenylalanine or tryptophan, and so a read error is likely. J is TRBJ2-7 and V is TRBV5-1; no clear D. This CDR3 spans 13 amino acids. The V and J ends lost 4 bases and 3 bases respectively, with 11 bases between them. The germline gives CDR1 SGHRS, CDR2 YFSETQ. The CDR3 nucleotides are TGCGCCAGCAGCCCCCCCTACGGCTACGAGCAGTACCTC. It is translated as CASSPPYGYEQYL.

This clonotype was counted at least ten times. The gene calls are TRBV12-3 or TRBV12-4 and TRBJ2-7, with 8 bases fitting TRBD2. J was trimmed by 3 bases and V by 4 bases; bases with no gene match: 5. This CDR3 is built from 14 residues. The CDR3 here is CASSCTGTSYEQYF. In DNA form, the CDR3 reads TGTGCCAGCAGTTGCACCGGGACTAGCTACGAGCAGTACTTC.

This clonotype was recorded only once. A single base separates this from a much larger clone, so it may be a read error. The chain employs TRBV3-1 and TRBJ1-4; 8 bases line up with TRBD1. The CDR3 consists of 19 residues. From germline, CDR1 is LGHDT and CDR2 YNNKEL (reference sequence). The CDR3 here is CSSSRHRTGYNRGNEKLFF. The DNA for the CDR3 is TGTTCCAGCAGCCGACACCGGACAGGGTATAATCGCGGGAATGAAAAACTGTTTTTT.

This clonotype appeared many times. This sequence joins TRBV27 and TRBJ2-7; the match to TRBD2 covers 11 bases. V lost 3 bases to trimming and J lost 4 bases; unmatched junction nucleotides: 5. Germline-derived CDR1 and CDR2 are MNHEY and SMNVEV (reference sequence). The CDR3 covers 15 residues. CDR3 region: CASSLHRTSGYEQYF. DNA for the CDR3: TGTGCCAGCAGTTTGCATCGGACTAGCGGGTACGAGCAGTACTTC.

Regarding this clonotype: A single base separates this from a much larger clone, so it may be a read error. The chain links TRBV12-3 or TRBV12-4 to TRBJ1-1; tentative D call: TRBD1 (6 bases). The CDR3 has 13 amino acids. The V end was cut by 8 bases, the J end by 7 bases, with 17 bases between. Here the CDR3 reads CASGHREAGEAFF. Here the CDR3 DNA reads TGTGCCAGCGGACACAGGGAGGCGGGTGAAGCTTTCTTT.

The table lists this clonotype with many counts. For the CDR3, the DNA is TGTGCCTGGAGGGGGACAGGGGAAGTCGAGCAGTACTTC. This translates into CAWRGTGEVEQYF. This rearrangement joins TRBV30 to TRBJ2-7; 10 bases fit TRBD1. Losses at the gene ends were 3 bases for V and 6 bases for J; bases not matched to a gene: 5. This CDR3 region has 13 residues. The germline V gene has CDR1 GTSNPN and CDR2 SVGIG (reference sequence).

Only a few counts were recorded for this clonotype. The junction shows a germline mismatch at one end, possibly a read error. The J gene is TRBJ2-3, the V gene TRBV5-1; D is possibly TRBD2 (5 bases). CDR3 length: 12 residues. Germline CDR1 and CDR2: SGHRS and YFSETQ. CDR3 sequence (DNA): TGCGCCGGCAGCGGAAATACAGATACGCAGTATTTT. The encoded protein is CAGSGNTDTQYF.

This clonotype came up a few times. The rearrangement uses TRBV20-1 and TRBJ1-6; TRBD1 matches at 11 bases. Per the germline V gene, CDR1 is DFQATT and CDR2 is SNEGSKA (reference sequence). V shed 5 bases, J shed 8 bases, and the junction held 11 bases outside the gene matches. The CDR3 extends over 16 amino acids. CDR3 protein: CSAHGQGAQFHSPLHF. CDR3 bases: TGCAGTGCTCACGGACAGGGGGCGCAGTTCCATTCACCCCTCCACTTT.

This clonotype was recorded at least ten times. This chain uses TRBV3-1 with TRBJ1-4; TRBD1 matches at 8 bases. Germline V lookup: CDR1 LGHDT, CDR2 YNNKEL (reference sequence). The J segment lost 2 bases and the V segment lost 7 bases, leaving 15 bases of the junction unmatched. This CDR3 comprises 18 residues. The CDR3 sequence is CASTSQGARGLTNEKLFF. The CDR3 DNA is TGTGCCAGCACCTCCCAGGGGGCGCGGGGTTTGACTAATGAAAAACTGTTTTTT.

The rearrangement links TRBV6-1 to TRBJ2-3; D might be TRBD1 or TRBD2, each matching 5 bases. CDR3 length: 16 residues. Germline CDR1 MNHNS, CDR2 SASEGT. The V end lost 5 bases, the J end lost 0 bases, and 15 bases lay between the germline ends. This chain's CDR3 is CASSSLGTVSTDTQYF. In DNA, the CDR3 is TGTGCCAGCAGTTCCCTAGGGACGGTTAGCACAGATACGCAGTATTTT.